This T cell receptor beta chain was sequenced for a study of cytomegalovirus exposure and HLA in healthy donors. As regards this clone: Its matching antigen is unknown.

Broader study findings: The authors enumerated around 150 TCR beta chains as linked to cytomegalovirus. In an earlier analysis, most TCR beta V segments were productive about 90% or about 30% of the time.

The PCR made use of 60 Vbeta and 13 Jbeta primers. Under the authors' procedure: As a later analysis found, there were 80 million to 90 million unique TCR beta chains, of which roughly 11 million were shared. Only in-frame clones appear in the TCRdb table, and some are missing; sequencing was by immunoSEQ multiplex PCR. V, J and clone size were drawn from that table, and D and trimming were deduced from the DNA. The sample consists of around 180,000 clones, less than 85% of them appearing once. Losses at the gene ends were 2 bases for V and 15 bases for J; bases not matched to a gene: 7. The CDR3 consists of 13 residues. Germline values: CDR1 LNHDA, CDR2 SQIVND (reference sequence).

The chain couples TRBV19 to TRBJ2-1; 10 bases match TRBD2. Sequenced: PBMCs. The sequence was obtained from a man between 18 and 35 years old in good health and CMV-seronegative. The CDR3 nucleotides read TGTGCCAGTAGTATACTAGCGGGAGCATATACGTTCTTC. Its translation: CASSILAGAYTFF.